The 8 T cell receptor beta chains below come from one sample, sequenced in a study of cytomegalovirus exposure and HLA in healthy donors. PCR involved 60 Vbeta and 13 Jbeta primers. The protocol was immunoSEQ multiplex PCR, while the TCRdb copy is restricted to in-frame clones and leaves out a portion. The table has some 130,000 clones, 76% seen once. Sequencing input: PBMCs. The origin of the receptors is a man aged 35-49 years in good health and CMV-seronegative.

This sequence joins TRBV19 and TRBJ2-3, with a weak D call TRBD1 (5 bases). CDR1 and CDR2 from the germline V gene are LNHDA and SQIVND (reference sequence). V lost 6 bases to trimming and J lost 3 bases, with 10 bases between them. There are 13 residues in the CDR3. CDR3 amino acids: CASRATGTDTQYF. CDR3 DNA: TGTGCCAGTAGGGCAACAGGTACAGATACGCAGTATTTT.

This clone is medium-sized (0.01 to 0.1%) in the sample. The rearrangement uses TRBV6-1 and TRBJ2-1; TRBD2 is a possible D gene (6 bases). Trimming pared 0 bases from V and 0 bases from J, leaving 6 bases between. Germline CDR1 and CDR2: MNHNS and SASEGT. This CDR3 has 15 residues. CDR3 loop: CASSEAGGSYNEQFF. CDR3 nucleotide sequence: TGTGCCAGCAGTGAAGCGGGGGGCTCCTACAATGAGCAGTTCTTC.

The gene calls are TRBV7-2 and TRBJ2-1; no clear D gene. CDR3 length: 13 residues. Germline V gives CDR1 SGHTA, CDR2 FQGNSA. V lost 4 bases to trimming and J lost 12 bases, with 16 bases between them. The CDR3 here is CASSWPPAPPQFF. The CDR3 DNA follows: TGTGCCAGCAGCTGGCCTCCAGCGCCCCCGCAGTTCTTC.

The chain has TRBV6-5 and TRBJ2-1; D not resolved. This CDR3 comprises 12 residues. V was pared by 2 bases and J by 6 bases, with 5 bases between. Per the germline V gene, CDR1 is MNHEY and CDR2 is SVGAGI. The DNA of the CDR3 is TGTGCCAGCAGTTACAACAGCAATGAGCAGTTCTTC. This codes for CASSYNSNEQFF.

The chain couples TRBV19 to TRBJ2-3; tentative D call: TRBD1 (6 bases). Germline lookup yields CDR1 LNHDA and CDR2 SQIVND (reference sequence). The V gene lost 4 bases and the J gene lost 1 base, with 15 bases spanning the gap. The CDR3 spans 16 residues. The CDR3, as DNA: TGTGCCAGTAGTACGTTCGGGACAACCGGCACAGATACGCAGTATTTT. Protein sequence: CASSTFGTTGTDTQYF.

The chain carries TRBV6-5 and TRBJ2-5; 7 bases are shared with TRBD2. This CDR3 contains 16 residues. J gave up 2 bases and V 2 bases, and 8 bases lay outside the gene matches. CDR1 and CDR2 (germline): MNHEY, SVGAGI. The CDR3 nucleotides are TGTGCCAGCAGTTACCGGGGCGGGAGCTATCAAGAGACCCAGTACTTC. It specifies CASSYRGGSYQETQYF.

Ten or more counts support this clone. The chain links TRBV5-1 to TRBJ1-1; D is ambiguous. Trimming cost V 0 bases and J 0 bases, with 6 bases left between them. CDR1 and CDR2 (germline): SGHRS, YFSETQ. The CDR3 runs to 14 residues. CDR3 sequence reads: CASSLDYLNTEAFF. CDR3 nucleotides: TGCGCCAGCAGCTTGGACTACTTGAACACTGAAGCTTTCTTT.

The chain joins TRBV7-2 to TRBJ1-5, with 9 bases that match TRBD1. V dropped 5 bases and J dropped 6; count of bases not matched to a gene: 8. Germline values: CDR1 SGHTA, CDR2 FQGNSA. The CDR3 covers 15 residues. DNA of the CDR3: TGTGCCAGCAGCGACTGGACAGGGGTTAGTCAGCCCCAGCATTTT. This sequence encodes CASSDWTGVSQPQHF.